Below are 27 T cell receptor beta chains sequenced from a single sample in a study of blood T cells in healthy people across ages. PCR was performed a second time for roughly 7 to 11 cycles using a sample-barcoded 5' primer and a J-beta primer mix. TCRdb re-analysed the 5' RACE reads in MiXCR, keeping a single row per CDR3 protein. Of roughly 1,300,000 distinct CDR3 sequences in the sample, roughly 60% were seen once. The sample consisted of blood. The origin of the receptors is a man aged 18 to 29 in good health.

J is TRBJ2-7 and V is TRBV6-1, with TRBD2 matching over 11 bases. Germline values: CDR1 MNHNS, CDR2 SASEGT. The CDR3 length is 16 residues. Unmatched junction bases numbered 9, after V lost 6 bases and J lost 2 bases. The chain's CDR3 is CASSDSLAGGTYEQYF. CDR3 DNA sequence: TGTGCCAGCAGCGACTCTCTAGCGGGAGGCACCTACGAGCAGTACTTC.

In its sample, this clonotype was seen a few times. The chain links TRBV6-7 to TRBJ2-7, with unresolved D. TRBV6-7 falls under the ORF class, with uncertain function. The CDR3 extends over 16 amino acids. Deletions cut 10 bases from V and 7 bases from J, with 29 bases between. Here the CDR3 reads CAKNITPLDCGREQYF. The CDR3 region has the DNA TGTGCCAAGAACATTACGCCTCTAGACTGTGGACGGGAGCAGTACTTC.

J is TRBJ1-6 and V is TRBV12-3 or TRBV12-4; D gene ambiguous. The V end lost 4 bases, the J end lost 5 bases, and 9 bases lay between the germline ends. This CDR3 has 14 residues. The CDR3 DNA follows: TGTGCCAGCAGTTACCATGGAAATAATTCACCCCTCCACTTT. It translates to CASSYHGNNSPLHF.

This clonotype was detected only a few times. This chain uses TRBV20-1 with TRBJ2-1, with D possibly matching TRBD2 (5 bases). Trimming took 5 bases from V and 0 from J, leaving 8 bases between them. Germline-derived CDR1 and CDR2 are DFQATT and SNEGSKA (reference sequence). The CDR3 sequence is 13 residues long. Here the CDR3 DNA reads TGCAGTGCTGGAGGAGGCTCCTACAATGAGCAGTTCTTC. This codes for CSAGGGSYNEQFF.

The sample holds a few counts of this clonotype. This sequence joins TRBV4-1 and TRBJ2-5, with a weak D call TRBD1 (6 bases). The CDR3 loop spans 15 amino acids. In germline, CDR1 is MGHRA, CDR2 YSYEKL. V lost 3 bases and J 2 bases, leaving 13 bases between the germline ends. CDR3 nucleotides: TGCGCCAGCAGCCACGCCTCAACAGGGCAAGAGACCCAGTACTTC. Translating it yields CASSHASTGQETQYF.

The J gene is TRBJ2-7, the V gene TRBV3-1, with 11 bases aligning to TRBD2. V was clipped by 4 bases and J by 3 bases; unmatched bases: 5. Germline assignment: CDR1 LGHDT and CDR2 YNNKEL (reference sequence). The CDR3 totals 15 residues. As DNA, the CDR3 is TGTGCCAGCAGCCCGACTAGCGGGAACTTCTACGAGCAGTACTTC. This gives the protein CASSPTSGNFYEQYF.

The CDR3 bases are TGCAGCGTTGAAGATCGTGATTCTGGAGGGTTTTACTATGGCTACACCTTC. Translated, it gives CSVEDRDSGGFYYGYTF. This chain connects TRBV29-1 to TRBJ1-2; D gene uncertain. The CDR3 is 17 amino acids. Trimming stripped 0 bases from V and 3 bases from J, with 20 bases between. Per the germline V gene, CDR1 is SQVTM and CDR2 is ANQGSEA. The full variable domain, rest sourced from reference TRBV29-1 and TRBJ1-2, is SAVISQKPSRDICQRGTSLTIQCQVDSQVTMMFWYRQQPGQSLTLIATANQGSEATYESGFVIDKFPISRPNLTFSTLTVSNMSPEDSSIYLCSVEDRDSGGFYYGYTFGSGTRLTVV.

This clonotype came up once. The chain is built from TRBV19 and TRBJ2-3; TRBD2 aligns across 9 bases. The germline CDR1 and CDR2 sequences are LNHDA and SQIVND (reference sequence). With 2 bases clipped from V and 2 bases from J, the junction kept 5 bases outside the gene matches. This CDR3 has 16 residues. DNA of the CDR3: TGTGCCAGTAGTATAAGTGAGCGGGGGGTCACAGATACGCAGTATTTT. Its protein is CASSISERGVTDTQYF.

This clonotype was recorded only once. The CDR3 coding sequence is TGTGCCAGCAGCCGAACAGACTCCCGGGCTGACATTCAGTACTTC. It specifies CASSRTDSRADIQYF. The chain carries TRBV7-9 and TRBJ2-4; D gene unclear. CDR3 length: 15 amino acids. Germline values: CDR1 SEHNR, CDR2 FQNEAQ (reference sequence). V lost 5 bases to trimming and J lost 8 bases, with 19 bases between them.

The V and J genes are TRBV7-9 and TRBJ2-1; D gene unclear. The germline V gene has CDR1 SEHNR and CDR2 FQNEAQ (reference sequence). V dropped 5 bases and J dropped 7 bases, with 12 bases sitting between them. The CDR3 runs to 13 residues. The CDR3 is CASSPSHTNEQFF. The CDR3 region has the DNA TGTGCCAGCAGCCCCAGTCATACAAATGAGCAGTTCTTC.

This clonotype has just a few counts. This chain links TRBV20-1 with TRBJ2-1; D is perhaps TRBD2 (6 bases). The V end was cut by 1 base, the J end by 4 bases, with 11 bases between. Germline CDR1 DFQATT, CDR2 SNEGSKA (reference sequence). CDR3 size: 14 residues. CDR3 sequence reads: CSARARDSYNEQFF. The CDR3 DNA sequence: TGCAGTGCTAGAGCCCGGGACTCTTACAATGAGCAGTTCTTC.

The rearrangement links TRBV2 to TRBJ2-1; possibly TRBD1 for D (6 bases). The V end lost 6 bases, the J end lost 1 base, and 10 bases lay between the germline ends. CDR1 and CDR2 (germline): SNHLY, FYNNEI. This CDR3 comprises 14 residues. The CDR3: CASRWTASYNEQFF. The CDR3 DNA reads as TGTGCCAGCAGGTGGACAGCTTCCTACAATGAGCAGTTCTTC.

This clonotype came up a few times. This chain connects TRBV10-3 to TRBJ2-5, with 11 nucleotides matching TRBD2. The J call is uncertain, as TRBJ2-7 better fits the DNA end. Germline assignment: CDR1 ENHRY and CDR2 SYGVKD. The CDR3 consists of 15 residues. CDR3 coding DNA: TGTGCCATCAGTGAGAACGAGGGACTAGCGGACGAGCAGTACTTC. Its protein product is CAISENEGLADEQYF.

This clonotype was detected a few times. The rearrangement links TRBV5-1 to TRBJ2-7; 13 nucleotides match TRBD2. The J call may not be correct, given that the DNA end is closer to TRBJ2-1. This CDR3 region has 16 residues. CDR1 SGHRS and CDR2 YFSETQ come from the germline V gene. CDR3 DNA: TGCGCCAGAAGCCCGCCGGGACTAGCGGGATCAAATGAGCAGTTCTTC. Its translation is CARSPPGLAGSNEQFF.

The chain has TRBV4-2 and TRBJ2-3; no definite D call. CDR1 is LGHNA, CDR2 YNFKEQ, per germline. The CDR3 spans 18 residues. Trimming removed 0 bases from V and 2 bases from J, with 18 bases in between. The CDR3 loop is CASSQETDPLGVTDTQYF. The CDR3 bases are TGTGCCAGCAGCCAAGAGACTGACCCTCTAGGCGTCACAGATACGCAGTATTTT.

This clonotype was seen a handful of times. This rearrangement joins TRBV6-2 or TRBV6-3 to TRBJ2-1; D is possibly TRBD1 (6 bases). CDR1 is MNHEY and CDR2 is SVGEGT in the germline V gene. Trimming left V 2 bases short and J 6 bases short, with 11 bases between. The CDR3 loop spans 14 amino acids. CDR3 nucleotide sequence: TGTGCCAGCAGTTACGTGGCAGGGGTCAATGAGCAGTTCTTC. Translated: CASSYVAGVNEQFF.

The rearrangement links TRBV3-1 to TRBJ2-1, with D possibly matching TRBD1 (6 bases). Germline V lookup: CDR1 LGHDT, CDR2 YNNKEL (reference sequence). The CDR3 extends over 13 amino acids. Trimming removed 7 bases from V and 3 bases from J, with 10 bases in between. The CDR3 DNA follows: TGTGCCAGCACCCGACAGGACTACAATGAGCAGTTCTTC. Its protein is CASTRQDYNEQFF.

The CDR3 DNA reads as TGCAGCGTTGCCCAGGGCGCCCGGTTCCAAGAGACCCAGTACTTC. Translated: CSVAQGARFQETQYF. The gene calls are TRBV29-1 and TRBJ2-7; TRBD1 is a possible D gene (5 bases). Judging by the DNA end, TRBJ2-5 fits better; the J call may be wrong. Per the germline V gene, CDR1 is SQVTM and CDR2 is ANQGSEA. The CDR3 extends over 15 amino acids.

This clonotype was recorded a few times. The V gene is TRBV20-1, the J gene TRBJ1-4; no clear D. This CDR3 contains 14 residues. Germline CDR1 DFQATT, CDR2 SNEGSKA (reference sequence). The V end lost 3 bases, the J end lost 5 bases, and 13 bases lay between the germline ends. The CDR3 loop reads CSARVAEVNEKLFF. The CDR3, as DNA: TGCAGTGCTAGGGTGGCGGAGGTCAATGAAAAACTGTTTTTT.

The chain uses TRBV6-1 and TRBJ2-7; D ambiguous. Trimming stripped 2 bases from V and 12 bases from J, with 14 bases between. Germline lookup yields CDR1 MNHNS and CDR2 SASEGT. The CDR3 loop spans 12 amino acids. CDR3 in amino acids: CASSELGQMGYF. The CDR3 region has the DNA TGTGCCAGCAGTGAATTGGGCCAGATGGGGTACTTC.

Many counts were recorded for this clonotype. V usage is TRBV27 and J usage is TRBJ2-7; 8 positions match TRBD2. Germline CDR1 MNHEY, CDR2 SMNVEV (reference sequence). This CDR3 has 12 amino acids. Losses at the gene ends were 6 bases for V and 2 bases for J; bases not matched to a gene: 0. As DNA, the CDR3 is TGTGCCAGCAGGGGACTAGCCTACGAGCAGTACTTC. Translating gives CASRGLAYEQYF.

This chain joins TRBV7-9 and TRBJ2-1; no definite D call. Trimming cost V 2 bases and J 4 bases, with 12 bases left between them. The V gene's germline CDR1 is SEHNR and CDR2 FQNEAQ (reference sequence). The CDR3 sequence is 15 residues long. The CDR3 nucleotides are TGTGCCAGCAGCTTATCCCGCGGAGCGTACAATGAGCAGTTCTTC. It specifies CASSLSRGAYNEQFF.

The chain employs TRBV13 and TRBJ2-4; D might be TRBD1 or TRBD2, each matching 5 bases. This CDR3 is 16 amino acids long. The germline V gene has CDR1 PRHDT and CDR2 FYEKMQ (reference sequence). V was clipped by 5 bases and J by 2 bases, with 16 bases between them. CDR3 DNA: TGTGCCAGCAGCCTCCTGGGACCGATAACCAAAAACATTCAGTACTTC. Translated, it gives CASSLLGPITKNIQYF.

This clonotype was observed a single time. The rearrangement joins TRBV6-6 to TRBJ2-4, with D possibly being TRBD2 (6 bases). TRBJ2-7 explains the end of the DNA better; the J call may be wrong. The CDR3 is 14 residues long. CDR1 and CDR2 from the germline V gene are MNHNY and SVGAGI (reference sequence). This CDR3 is CASSYYLEGYEQYF. The CDR3, as DNA: TGTGCCAGCAGTTACTACCTGGAGGGGTACGAGCAGTACTTC.

The chain combines TRBV4-3 with TRBJ2-7; 12 bases fit TRBD2. Germline CDR1 LGHNA, CDR2 YSLEER. The J segment lost 3 bases and the V segment lost 0 bases, leaving 3 bases of the junction unmatched. The CDR3 has 16 amino acids. The CDR3 loop is CASSQDLAGGFYEQYF. In DNA form, the CDR3 reads TGCGCCAGCAGCCAAGATCTAGCGGGGGGGTTCTACGAGCAGTACTTC.

V and J are TRBV12-3 or TRBV12-4 and TRBJ2-6, with TRBD2 matching 7 bases. The CDR3 length is 18 residues. Unmatched junction bases numbered 10, after V lost 4 bases and J lost 1 base. CDR3 DNA: TGTGCCAGCAGTTGGTGGAGCGGGATTTTTTCTGGGGCCAACGTCCTGACTTTC. Its translation is CASSWWSGIFSGANVLTF.

The chain is built from TRBV4-2 and TRBJ2-5; tentative D call: TRBD1 (5 bases). The CDR3 runs 14 residues. Per germline, CDR1 LGHNA and CDR2 YNFKEQ. V gave up 0 bases and J gave up 2 bases, with 7 bases separating them. The CDR3 DNA reads as TGTGCCAGCAGCCAAGATTGGACACAAGAGACCCAGTACTTC. This encodes CASSQDWTQETQYF.